The text below deals with one T cell receptor (beta chain). The antigen is undetermined. Generated by immunoSEQ multiplex PCR, the TCRdb table keeps only in-frame clones and is missing some. The sample includes hundreds of thousands of clones, 90% of them seen just once. The V and J ends lost 4 bases and 2 bases respectively, with 13 bases between them. In germline, CDR1 is SGHNT, CDR2 YYREEE (reference sequence). The CDR3 spans 15 residues. The data stem from a study of Ad26.COV2.S vaccination and SARS-CoV-2 variants. In the study overall: Donor participated within the Ad26.COV2.S arm of the COV1001 trial. In the study, Ad26.COV2.S was injected intramuscularly once, or twice 56 days apart.

Treatment described: 15 to 20 received Ad26.COV2.S at low or high dose, single or two shots; a few received placebo; per-sample allocation not given. Day 63 following the first vaccine or placebo injection was when the samples were taken. Study-wide results and caveats: Reported findings describe substantial breadth in spike-specific CD8+ and CD4+ T cell responses following vaccination. Vaccinees and placebo recipients showed similar non-spike TCR breadth.

The clonotype was recovered from a person between 18 and 65 years old who received the Ad26.COV2.S COVID-19 vaccine or a placebo. V is TRBV5-4 and J is TRBJ2-1; D not resolved. The sample in question was peripheral blood, obtained in a trial of Ad26.COV2.S vaccine versus placebo. The CDR3 is CASSPDLTAYNEQFF. The CDR3 region has the DNA TGTGCCAGCAGCCCTGACCTTACAGCCTACAATGAGCAGTTCTTC.